What follows are 2 T cell receptor beta chains derived from one specimen sequenced in a study of precursors of human CD4 cytotoxic T cells. A single record per CDR3 protein comes from TCRdb applying MiXCR to the reads. This table has hundreds of distinct CDR3 sequences, 12% appearing once. The bulk UMI libraries came from four sorted CD4+ memory subsets, including IL-7R-high and IL-7R-negative TEMRA. The sample taken for sequencing was memory CD4+ T cells from blood (PBMCs). All receptors derive from a human donor in good health.

In this sample, this clonotype turned up a few times. The V call is TRBV7-2, the J call TRBJ2-3; D is uncertain. Trimming left V 5 bases short and J 1 base short, with 13 bases between. The CDR3 has 15 amino acids. Per germline, CDR1 SGHTA and CDR2 FQGNSA. The CDR3 protein is CASSPSLLGTDTQYF. CDR3 bases: TGTGCCAGCAGCCCGAGTCTTCTGGGCACAGATACGCAGTATTTT.

The sample holds a few counts of this clonotype. The CDR3 DNA sequence: TGTGCCAGCAGCCCAGCTCGGACATACTCTGGGGCCAACGTCCTGACTTTC. It yields the protein CASSPARTYSGANVLTF. The chain has TRBV3-1 and TRBJ2-6, with D possibly being TRBD1 (5 bases). Trimming removed 4 bases at V and 0 bases at J, with 13 bases between. The CDR3 runs to 17 residues. CDR1 is LGHDT and CDR2 is YNNKEL in the germline V gene (reference sequence).